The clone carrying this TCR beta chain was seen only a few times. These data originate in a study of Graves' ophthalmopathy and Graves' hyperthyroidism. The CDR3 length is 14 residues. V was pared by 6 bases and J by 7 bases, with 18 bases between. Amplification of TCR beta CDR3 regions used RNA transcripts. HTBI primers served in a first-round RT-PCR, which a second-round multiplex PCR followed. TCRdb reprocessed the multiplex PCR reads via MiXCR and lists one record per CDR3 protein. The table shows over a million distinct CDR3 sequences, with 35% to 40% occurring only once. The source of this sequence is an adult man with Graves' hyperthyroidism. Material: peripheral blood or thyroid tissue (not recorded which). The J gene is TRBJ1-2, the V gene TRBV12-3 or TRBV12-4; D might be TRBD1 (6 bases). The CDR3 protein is CASSLSGGQSGYTF. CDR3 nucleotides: TGTGCCAGCAGCTTAAGTGGGGGGCAGAGTGGCTACACCTTC.